This passage covers 3 T cell receptor beta chains from one sample sequenced in a study of CD8+CD57+ T cells in acquired aplastic anemia. The sequenced patients had an expansion of CD8+CD57+ cells seen by flow cytometry. TCR beta VDJ and CDR3 were profiled, and genomic DNA was the template. A single record per CDR3 protein comes from TCRdb applying MiXCR to the reads. The table has roughly 160,000 distinct CDR3 sequences, 70% to 80% seen once. Sequencing used sorted CD4+, CD8+, or CD8+CD57+ T cells (not recorded which) from PBMCs. The receptors stem from a human donor with aplastic anemia.

V is TRBV20-1 and J is TRBJ2-5; D gene unclear. The CDR3 extends over 11 amino acids. The V and J ends lost 2 bases and 2 bases respectively, with 3 bases between them. Germline CDR1 and CDR2: DFQATT and SNEGSKA (reference sequence). In DNA, the CDR3 is TGCAGTGCTAGACTACAAGAGACCCAGTACTTC. It specifies CSARLQETQYF.

This clonotype was counted between two and nine times. This CDR3 is CAIINNEQFF. The CDR3 coding sequence is TGTGCCATCATCAACAATGAGCAGTTCTTC. This chain uses TRBV7-2 with TRBJ2-1; D is ambiguous. Trimming shortened V by 10 bases and J by 5 bases, and 6 bases separated the two germline ends. From germline, CDR1 is SGHTA and CDR2 FQGNSA. The CDR3 consists of 10 residues.

The gene calls are TRBV7-8 and TRBJ1-3; D ambiguous. The CDR3 has 20 amino acids. V was trimmed by 3 bases and J by 0 bases, leaving 24 bases between them. CDR1 is SGHVS and CDR2 is FQNEAQ in the germline V gene. The CDR3 DNA reads TGTGCCAGCAGCTTTACCCCATCCCCATCGCCTATAAACTCTGGAAACACCATATATTTT. Translating gives CASSFTPSPSPINSGNTIYF.